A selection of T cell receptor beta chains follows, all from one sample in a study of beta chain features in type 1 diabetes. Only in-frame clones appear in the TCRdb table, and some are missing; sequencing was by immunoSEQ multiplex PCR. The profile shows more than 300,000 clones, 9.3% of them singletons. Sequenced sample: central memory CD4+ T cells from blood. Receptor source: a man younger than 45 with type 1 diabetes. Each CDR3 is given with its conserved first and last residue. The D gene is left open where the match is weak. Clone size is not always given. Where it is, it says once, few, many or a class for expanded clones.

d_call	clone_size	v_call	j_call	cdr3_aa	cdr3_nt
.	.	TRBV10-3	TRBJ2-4	CAISDSGGQDIQYF	TGTGCCATCAGTGATTCGGGGGGCCAGGACATTCAGTACTTC
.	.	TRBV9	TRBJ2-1	CASSVGDAYNEQFF	TGTGCCAGCAGCGTAGGAGACGCCTACAATGAGCAGTTCTTC
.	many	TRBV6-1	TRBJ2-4	CASSDEGRAKNIQYF	TGTGCCAGCAGTGATGAAGGGAGGGCCAAAAACATTCAGTACTTC
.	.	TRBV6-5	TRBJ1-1	CASSYTTNTEAFF	TGTGCCAGCAGTTACACAACGAACACTGAAGCTTTCTTT
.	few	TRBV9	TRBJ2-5	CASSVGPVETQYF	TGTGCCAGCAGCGTAGGCCCAGTGGAGACCCAGTACTTC
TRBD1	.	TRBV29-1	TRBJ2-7	CSARQGDEQYF	TGCAGCGCAAGACAGGGAGACGAGCAGTACTTC
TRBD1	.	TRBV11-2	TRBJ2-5	CASRQGSEETQYF	TGTGCCAGCAGACAGGGGAGCGAAGAGACCCAGTACTTC
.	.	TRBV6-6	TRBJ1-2	CASSYVGTQGGYTF	TGTGCCAGCAGTTATGTAGGGACTCAGGGGGGCTACACCTTC
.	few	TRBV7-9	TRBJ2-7	CASSFAGSPDYEQYF	TGTGCCAGCAGCTTTGCAGGGTCCCCAGACTACGAGCAGTACTTC
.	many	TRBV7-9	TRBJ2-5	CASGVGQETQYF	TGTGCCAGCGGGGTGGGCCAAGAGACCCAGTACTTC
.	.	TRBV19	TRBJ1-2	CASSRLDNYGYTF	TGTGCCAGTTCCCGGTTAGATAACTATGGCTACACCTTC
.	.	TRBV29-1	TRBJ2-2	CSVPGTVNTGELFF	TGCAGCGTACCCGGGACGGTGAACACCGGGGAGCTGTTTTTT
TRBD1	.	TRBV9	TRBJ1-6	CASSVFGTGGNSPLHF	TGTGCCAGCAGCGTTTTTGGGACAGGGGGTAATTCACCCCTCCACTTT
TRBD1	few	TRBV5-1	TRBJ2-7	CASSLTPGTATYEQYF	TGCGCCAGCAGCTTAACTCCTGGGACAGCCACCTACGAGCAGTACTTC
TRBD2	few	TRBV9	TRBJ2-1	CASSGTSGGFEQFF	TGTGCCAGCAGCGGGACTAGCGGGGGGTTTGAGCAGTTCTTC
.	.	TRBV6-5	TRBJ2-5	CASSQGGQQETQYF	TGTGCCAGCAGTCAGGGGGGACAGCAAGAGACCCAGTACTTC
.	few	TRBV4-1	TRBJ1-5	CASSQDVNIRNQPQHF	TGCGCCAGCAGCCAAGATGTGAACATCAGAAATCAGCCCCAGCATTTT
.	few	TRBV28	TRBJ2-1	CASSLERPNEQFF	TGTGCCAGCAGTTTAGAGAGACCCAATGAGCAGTTCTTC
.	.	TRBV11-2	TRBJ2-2	CASSSLQGATGELFF	TGTGCCAGCAGCTCCTTACAGGGCGCCACCGGGGAGCTGTTTTTT
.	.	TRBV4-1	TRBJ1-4	CASSQDPRKPNEKLFF	TGCGCCAGCAGCCAAGATCCCCGGAAACCCAATGAAAAACTGTTTTTT
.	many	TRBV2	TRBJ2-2	CASSRQPNTGELFF	TGTGCCAGCAGTCGACAGCCGAACACCGGGGAGCTGTTTTTT
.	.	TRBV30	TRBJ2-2	CASSEGSAGELFF	TGTGCCTCCTCTGAGGGGTCGGCCGGGGAGCTGTTTTTT
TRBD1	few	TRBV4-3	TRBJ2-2	CASSQGGQGFTGELFF	TGCGCCAGCAGCCAAGGGGGACAGGGATTCACCGGGGAGCTGTTTTTT
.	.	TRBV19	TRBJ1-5	CASSPEVGFNQPQHF	TGTGCCAGTAGTCCCGAGGTGGGGTTCAATCAGCCCCAGCATTTT
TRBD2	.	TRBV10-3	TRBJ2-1	CATGEGLAGGHYVNEQFF	TGTGCCACCGGCGAGGGACTAGCGGGGGGGCACTATGTCAATGAGCAGTTCTTC
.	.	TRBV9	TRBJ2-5	CASSPRAYQETQYF	TGTGCCAGCAGCCCACGGGCGTACCAAGAGACCCAGTACTTC
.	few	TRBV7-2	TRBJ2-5	CASSLRRAGAETQYF	TGTGCCAGCAGCCTCCGTCGGGCGGGGGCTGAGACCCAGTACTTC
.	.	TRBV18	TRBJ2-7	CASSPRQGTYEQYF	TGTGCCAGCTCACCGAGGCAGGGAACCTACGAGCAGTACTTC
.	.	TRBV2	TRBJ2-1	CASSVGGQGVRNEQFF	TGTGCCAGCAGTGTAGGGGGGCAGGGTGTGAGAAATGAGCAGTTCTTC
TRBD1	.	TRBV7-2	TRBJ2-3	CASSHGQGRDTQYF	TGTGCCAGCAGCCACGGACAGGGAAGGGATACGCAGTATTTT
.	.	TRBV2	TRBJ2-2	CASSREGRGKTGELFF	TGTGCCAGCAGTAGGGAAGGCAGGGGTAAAACCGGGGAGCTGTTTTTT
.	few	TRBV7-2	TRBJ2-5	CASKTAGGKETQYF	TGTGCCAGCAAAACTGCCGGGGGCAAGGAGACCCAGTACTTC
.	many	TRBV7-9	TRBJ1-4	CASTRGGLEEEKLFF	TGTGCCAGCACCCGTGGGGGGCTGGAGGAAGAAAAACTGTTTTTT
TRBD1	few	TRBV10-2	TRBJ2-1	CASGTGAYNEQFF	TGCGCCAGCGGGACAGGGGCCTACAATGAGCAGTTCTTC
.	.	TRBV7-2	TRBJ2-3	CASSLGLTDTQYF	TGTGCCAGCAGCTTGGGTTTGACAGATACGCAGTATTTT
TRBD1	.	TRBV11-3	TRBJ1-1	CASSDRETEAFF	TGTGCCAGCAGTGACAGGGAAACTGAAGCTTTCTTT
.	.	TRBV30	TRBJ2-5	CAWSAGTRRGNVQETQYF	TGTGCCTGGAGTGCCGGGACCCGCCGGGGTAACGTCCAAGAGACCCAGTACTTC
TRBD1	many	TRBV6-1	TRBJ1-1	CASNSGTGGTEAFF	TGTGCCAGCAACTCCGGGACAGGGGGCACTGAAGCTTTCTTT
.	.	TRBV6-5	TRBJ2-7	CASSYSTGAAYEQYF	TGTGCCAGCAGTTACTCCACCGGGGCCGCCTACGAGCAGTACTTC
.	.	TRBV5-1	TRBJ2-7	CASSLATDSYEQYF	TGCGCCAGCAGCTTGGCCACAGATTCTTACGAGCAGTACTTC
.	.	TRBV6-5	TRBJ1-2	CASSPLQGSNYGYTF	TGTGCCAGCAGTCCCCTCCAGGGGTCTAACTATGGCTACACCTTC
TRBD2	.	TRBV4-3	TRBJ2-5	CASSRQTSQRGAAETQYF	TGCGCCAGCAGCCGACAGACCAGCCAGCGGGGTGCGGCAGAGACCCAGTACTTC
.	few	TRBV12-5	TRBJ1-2	CASGGRLLYGYTF	TGTGCTAGTGGGGGGCGACTCCTCTATGGCTACACCTTC